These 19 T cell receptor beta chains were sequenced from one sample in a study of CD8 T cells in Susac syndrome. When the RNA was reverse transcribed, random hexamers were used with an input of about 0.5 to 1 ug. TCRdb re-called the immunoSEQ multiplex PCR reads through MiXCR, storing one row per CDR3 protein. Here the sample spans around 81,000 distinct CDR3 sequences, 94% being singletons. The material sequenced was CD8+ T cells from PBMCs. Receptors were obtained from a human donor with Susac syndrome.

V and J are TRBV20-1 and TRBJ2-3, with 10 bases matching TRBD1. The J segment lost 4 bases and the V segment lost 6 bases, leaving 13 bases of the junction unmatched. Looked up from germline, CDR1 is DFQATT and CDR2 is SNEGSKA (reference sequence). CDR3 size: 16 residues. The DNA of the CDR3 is TGCAGTGCCGACGTTATGGGACAGGGGATCGCAGATACGCAGTATTTT. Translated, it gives CSADVMGQGIADTQYF.

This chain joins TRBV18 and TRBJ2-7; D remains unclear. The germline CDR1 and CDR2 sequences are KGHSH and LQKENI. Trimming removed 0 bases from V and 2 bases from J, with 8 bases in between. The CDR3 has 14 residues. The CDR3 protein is CASSPPIPPYEQYF. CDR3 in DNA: TGTGCCAGCTCACCACCTATCCCCCCCTACGAGCAGTACTTC. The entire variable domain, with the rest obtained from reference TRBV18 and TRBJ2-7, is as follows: NAGVMQNPRHLVRRRGQEARLRCSPMKGHSHVYWYRQLPEEGLKFMVYLQKENIIDESGMPKERFSAEFPKEGPSILRIQQVVRGDSAAYFCASSPPIPPYEQYFGPGTRLTVT.

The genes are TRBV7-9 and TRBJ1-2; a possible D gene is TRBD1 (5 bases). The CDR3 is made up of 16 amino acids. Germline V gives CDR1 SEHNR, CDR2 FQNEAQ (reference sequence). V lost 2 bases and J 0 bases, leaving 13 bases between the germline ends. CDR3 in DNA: TGTGCCAGCAGCTTACCGCGGGACCGAGCTAACTATGGCTACACCTTC. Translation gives CASSLPRDRANYGYTF. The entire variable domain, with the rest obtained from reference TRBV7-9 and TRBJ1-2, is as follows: DTGVSQNPRHKITKRGQNVTFRCDPISEHNRLYWYRQTLGQGPEFLTYFQNEAQLEKSRLLSDRFSAERPKGSFSTLEIQRTEQGDSAMYLCASSLPRDRANYGYTFGSGTRLTVV.

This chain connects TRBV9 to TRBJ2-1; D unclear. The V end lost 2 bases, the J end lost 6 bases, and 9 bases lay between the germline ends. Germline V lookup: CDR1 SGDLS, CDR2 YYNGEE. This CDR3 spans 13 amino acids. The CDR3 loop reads CASSVNSFNEQFF. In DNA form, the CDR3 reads TGTGCCAGCAGCGTTAATAGTTTCAATGAGCAGTTCTTC. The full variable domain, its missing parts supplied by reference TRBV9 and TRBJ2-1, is DSGVTQTPKHLITATGQRVTLRCSPRSGDLSVYWYQQSLDQGLQFLIQYYNGEERAKGNILERFSAQQFPDLHSELNLSSLELGDSALYFCASSVNSFNEQFFGPGTRLTVL.

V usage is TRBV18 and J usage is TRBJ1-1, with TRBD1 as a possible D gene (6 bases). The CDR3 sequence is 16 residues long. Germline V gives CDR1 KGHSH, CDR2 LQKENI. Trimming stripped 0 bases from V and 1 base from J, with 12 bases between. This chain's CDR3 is CASSPPEGGPNTEAFF. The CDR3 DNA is TGTGCCAGCTCACCACCGGAAGGGGGTCCGAACACTGAAGCTTTCTTT.

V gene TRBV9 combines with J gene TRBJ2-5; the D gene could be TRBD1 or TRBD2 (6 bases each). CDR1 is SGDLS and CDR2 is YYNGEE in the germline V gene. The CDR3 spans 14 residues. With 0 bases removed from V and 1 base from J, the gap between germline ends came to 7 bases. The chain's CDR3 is CASSVGGAQETQYF. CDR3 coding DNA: TGTGCCAGCAGCGTAGGGGGGGCCCAAGAGACCCAGTACTTC. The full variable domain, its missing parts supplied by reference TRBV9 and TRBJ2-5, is DSGVTQTPKHLITATGQRVTLRCSPRSGDLSVYWYQQSLDQGLQFLIQYYNGEERAKGNILERFSAQQFPDLHSELNLSSLELGDSALYFCASSVGGAQETQYFGPGTRLLVL.

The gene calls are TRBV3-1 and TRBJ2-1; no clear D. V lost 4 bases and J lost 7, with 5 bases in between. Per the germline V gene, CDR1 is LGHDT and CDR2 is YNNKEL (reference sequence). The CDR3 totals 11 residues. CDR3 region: CASSLTNEQFF. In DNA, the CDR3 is TGTGCCAGCAGCCTAACTAATGAGCAGTTCTTC.

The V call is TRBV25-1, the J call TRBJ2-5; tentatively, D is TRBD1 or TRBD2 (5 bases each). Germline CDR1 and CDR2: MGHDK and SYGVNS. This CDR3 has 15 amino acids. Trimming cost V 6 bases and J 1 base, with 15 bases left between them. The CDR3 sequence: CASSNFGGAQETQYF. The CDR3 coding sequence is TGTGCCAGCAGCAATTTTGGGGGTGCCCAAGAGACCCAGTACTTC.

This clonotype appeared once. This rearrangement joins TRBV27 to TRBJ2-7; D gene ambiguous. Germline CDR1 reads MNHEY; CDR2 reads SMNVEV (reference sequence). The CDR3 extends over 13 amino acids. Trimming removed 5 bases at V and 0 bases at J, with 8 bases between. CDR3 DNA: TGTGCCAGCAGTCCACCCCTCTCCTACGAGCAGTACTTC. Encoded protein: CASSPPLSYEQYF.

Here the CDR3 DNA reads TGCAGTGCTAGCCGCGGGACAGGAACTCGCGCATCATATAGCAATCAGCCCCAGCATTTT. Translation gives CSASRGTGTRASYSNQPQHF. V gene TRBV20-1 combines with J gene TRBJ1-5; 8 bases map to TRBD1. The V gene's germline CDR1 is DFQATT and CDR2 SNEGSKA (reference sequence). V lost 3 bases to trimming and J lost 0 bases; unmatched junction nucleotides: 19. This CDR3 has 20 residues.

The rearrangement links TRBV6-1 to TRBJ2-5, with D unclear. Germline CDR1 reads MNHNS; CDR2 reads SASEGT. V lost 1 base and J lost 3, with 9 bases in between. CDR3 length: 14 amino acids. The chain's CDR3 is CASSEVVAKETQYF. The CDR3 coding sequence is TGTGCCAGCAGTGAAGTGGTAGCTAAAGAGACCCAGTACTTC.

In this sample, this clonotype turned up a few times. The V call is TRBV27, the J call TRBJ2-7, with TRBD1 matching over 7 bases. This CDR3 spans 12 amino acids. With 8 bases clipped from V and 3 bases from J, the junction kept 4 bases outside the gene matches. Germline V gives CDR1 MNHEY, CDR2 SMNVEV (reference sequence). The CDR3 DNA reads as TGTGCCAGCCAGACAGGGAGCTACGAGCAGTACTTC. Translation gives CASQTGSYEQYF.

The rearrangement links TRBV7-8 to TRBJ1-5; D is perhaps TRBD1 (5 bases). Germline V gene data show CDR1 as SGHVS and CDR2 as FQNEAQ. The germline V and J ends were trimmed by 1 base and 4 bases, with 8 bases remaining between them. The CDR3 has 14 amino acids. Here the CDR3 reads CASSLGGKNQPQHF. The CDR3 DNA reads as TGTGCCAGCAGCTTAGGGGGGAAGAATCAGCCCCAGCATTTT.

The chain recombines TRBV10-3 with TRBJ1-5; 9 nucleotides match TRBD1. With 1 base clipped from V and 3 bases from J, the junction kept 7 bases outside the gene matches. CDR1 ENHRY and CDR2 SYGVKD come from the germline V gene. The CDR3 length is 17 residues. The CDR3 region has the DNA TGTGCCATCAGTGAGTTGGACAGGGGAGTTGACAATCAGCCCCAGCATTTT. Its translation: CAISELDRGVDNQPQHF.

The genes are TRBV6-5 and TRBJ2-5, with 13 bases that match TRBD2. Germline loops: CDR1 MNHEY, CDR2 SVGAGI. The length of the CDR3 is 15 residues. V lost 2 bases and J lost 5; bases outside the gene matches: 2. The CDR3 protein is CASSYTSGRVETQYF. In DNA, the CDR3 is TGTGCCAGCAGTTACACTAGCGGGAGGGTCGAGACCCAGTACTTC.

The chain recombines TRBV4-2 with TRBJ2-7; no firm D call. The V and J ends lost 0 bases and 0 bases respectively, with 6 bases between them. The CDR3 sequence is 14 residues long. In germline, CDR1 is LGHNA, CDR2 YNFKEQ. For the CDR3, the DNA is TGTGCCAGCAGCCAAGACACAAGCTCCTACGAGCAGTACTTC. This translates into CASSQDTSSYEQYF.

As DNA, the CDR3 is TGTGCCTGGATAGGCGACAGGCGACAAGCTTTCTTT. Translated, it gives CAWIGDRRQAFF. The chain combines TRBV30 with TRBJ1-1; a weak D match, TRBD1 (6 bases). The CDR3 has 12 amino acids. Trimming shortened V by 4 bases and J by 9 bases, and 15 bases separated the two germline ends. Germline values: CDR1 GTSNPN, CDR2 SVGIG (reference sequence).

In DNA form, the CDR3 reads TGTGCCAGCACTTTCTCAGGGACAGGATACTGGGATGAGCAGTTCTTC. Amino acid sequence: CASTFSGTGYWDEQFF. The V call is TRBV28, the J call TRBJ2-1; 8 bases are a match to TRBD1. CDR3 length: 16 residues. Germline loops: CDR1 MDHEN, CDR2 SYDVKM. The J segment lost 8 bases and the V segment lost 7 bases, leaving 16 bases of the junction unmatched.

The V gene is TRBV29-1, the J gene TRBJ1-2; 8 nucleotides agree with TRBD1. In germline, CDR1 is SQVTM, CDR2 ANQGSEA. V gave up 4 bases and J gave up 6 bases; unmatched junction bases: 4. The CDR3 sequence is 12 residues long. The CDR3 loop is CSVGPDRDGYTF. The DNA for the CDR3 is TGCAGCGTTGGCCCGGACAGGGATGGCTACACCTTC.